Listed below are T cell receptor beta chains from one sample, sequenced in a study of shared clonotypes between healthy human individuals. Profiling relied on immunoSEQ multiplex PCR, and the TCRdb table lists in-frame clones only, not all of them. The sample records about 2.3 million clones, about 90% being singletons. Material for sequencing was naive CD4+ T cells from PBMCs. The source of these receptors is a man aged 18 to 29 in good health. Some clones in this sample may be carry-over from other donors' samples. CDR3s include the opening cysteine and the closing phenylalanine or tryptophan. A D gene is named only where the DNA matches it firmly. The size field is filled for only some rows; it gives once, few, many or a size class.

d_gene | j_gene | abundance | v_gene | CDR3aa
- | TRBJ1-2 | once | TRBV28 | CASSWTEYGYTF
- | TRBJ2-2 | - | TRBV5-6 | CASSLVGTGELFF
- | TRBJ2-7 | once | TRBV11-1 | CASSLGGTLREQYF
- | TRBJ2-1 | - | TRBV18 | CASSPFAGHEQFF
TRBD1 | TRBJ2-1 | - | TRBV11-2 | CASSSARGNEQFF
- | TRBJ2-5 | - | TRBV28 | CASSPPGSKGREQYF
- | TRBJ2-3 | - | TRBV9 | CASSVQRSDTQYF
- | TRBJ1-1 | few | TRBV19 | CASSTQTVNTEAFF
TRBD1 | TRBJ2-1 | - | TRBV6-5 | CASRRDRDPNEQFF
- | TRBJ2-6 | - | TRBV28 | CASSLLVSSGANVLTF
- | TRBJ1-3 | once | TRBV13 | CASSLVAGGSGNTIYF
TRBD2 | TRBJ2-7 | - | TRBV30 | CACRLAGSTVEQYF
- | TRBJ1-1 | - | TRBV2 | CASSQGPTEAFF
- | TRBJ2-2 | - | TRBV6-5 | CASSYWVPARGELFF
- | TRBJ1-5 | few | TRBV7-2 | CASSLESGANQPQHF
- | TRBJ2-3 | - | TRBV21-1 | CASGNGRAKTDTQYF
TRBD2 | TRBJ2-1 | - | TRBV4-2 | CASSQVAGGPYNEQFF
- | TRBJ1-2 | few | TRBV19 | CASSIDRGNYGYTF
- | TRBJ1-2 | - | TRBV5-1 | CASSPRGVWPLDGYTF
TRBD1 | TRBJ2-7 | - | TRBV7-9 | CASSSTGAHYEQYF
TRBD2 | TRBJ2-1 | - | TRBV5-1 | CASSTGTSGEQFF
TRBD1 | TRBJ2-5 | - | TRBV5-1 | CASSAGTGGETQYF
TRBD2 | TRBJ2-1 | - | TRBV27 | CASSFSGSSYNEQFF
TRBD2 | TRBJ2-1 | - | TRBV5-1 | CASSQLAGGSYNEQFF
TRBD2 | TRBJ2-1 | - | TRBV27 | CASSFNWRSGGQFF
- | TRBJ2-1 | once | TRBV27 | CASSLNPSPGTSHNEQFF
- | TRBJ1-3 | once | TRBV5-6 | CASSFMGSSGNTIYF
- | TRBJ2-7 | - | TRBV18 | CASSPPTYTYEQYF
- | TRBJ2-5 | - | TRBV6-5 | CASSYGVTQETQYF
TRBD2 | TRBJ2-7 | - | TRBV7-9 | CASSQTGGYEQYF
TRBD1 | TRBJ1-1 | - | TRBV7-3 | CASRVGTGDGNTEAFF
- | TRBJ1-2 | - | TRBV6-6 | CASTDRPYYGYTF
TRBD1 | TRBJ1-2 | - | TRBV5-4 | CASSFGSDRGHGYGYTF
- | TRBJ1-3 | - | TRBV9 | CASSVDPDSYSGNTIYF
- | TRBJ2-5 | few | TRBV7-9 | CASSLEGLAQHF
TRBD2 | TRBJ2-1 | - | TRBV7-9 | CASSLARVLAGSSNEQFF
- | TRBJ2-1 | - | TRBV19 | CASSRAPARGNEQFF
- | TRBJ1-2 | - | TRBV6-5 | CASSYAGSFGYTF
- | TRBJ2-7 | - | TRBV28 | CASSLSRPSYEQYF
- | TRBJ1-2 | few | TRBV19 | CASSIAGYGYTF
- | TRBJ2-2 | - | TRBV5-1 | CASSPYLWDTATRNTGELFF
- | TRBJ2-3 | - | TRBV28 | CASRSGGLGKITDTQYF
- | TRBJ2-7 | - | TRBV29-1 | CSVEEGPAYEQYF
TRBD1 | TRBJ2-2 | - | TRBV5-1 | CASSLIPGTGTGELFF
- | TRBJ1-1 | - | TRBV18 | CASSPPNRINTEAFF
- | TRBJ1-4 | - | TRBV30 | CAWSPGGTNEKLFF
- | TRBJ2-7 | - | TRBV30 | CAWSVGGEQYF
TRBD2 | TRBJ2-3 | - | TRBV29-1 | CSVRGTSPTDTQYF
- | TRBJ2-7 | once | TRBV10-3 | CAIRASAGRLNEQYF
- | TRBJ1-3 | - | TRBV19 | CASKDRKSGNTIYF
TRBD2 | TRBJ2-7 | - | TRBV28 | CASSSQAGGAYEQYF
TRBD2 | TRBJ2-1 | - | TRBV14 | CASSQVKLRTSGNNEQFF
- | TRBJ1-2 | - | TRBV18 | CASSRGTGFYGYTF
- | TRBJ1-5 | few | TRBV7-2 | CASSTAAGQPQHF
- | TRBJ2-7 | - | TRBV20-1 | CSARSPSKQYF
- | TRBJ2-3 | - | TRBV7-2 | CASSRQLPDTQYF
- | TRBJ1-1 | few | TRBV27 | CASSFSWLNTEAFF
TRBD2 | TRBJ2-7 | - | TRBV2 | CASAGTTVGYEQYF